These T cell receptor beta chains were read from a single sample in a study of CD8 T cells in Susac syndrome. TCRdb processed the immunoSEQ multiplex PCR reads anew with MiXCR; each CDR3 protein has one entry. Altogether about 200,000 distinct CDR3 sequences are present, approximately 93% being singletons, with the ten largest covering approximately 0.098%. Sequenced: CD4+ T cells from PBMCs. These receptors were collected from a human donor in good health. CDR3s include the opening cysteine and the closing phenylalanine or tryptophan. Each record gives: J gene, clone size, D gene, V gene, CDR3 DNA, CDR3 protein. The D gene is left open where the match is weak. Not all rows give a size; the values are once, few, many and, for expanded clones, a class.

j_call: TRBJ2-3
clone_size: NA
d_call: NA
v_call: TRBV19
cdr3_nt: TGTGCCAGTAGTACGGACGTTGGCACAGATACGCAGTATTTT
cdr3_aa: CASSTDVGTDTQYF

j_call: TRBJ2-5
clone_size: NA
d_call: NA
v_call: TRBV2
cdr3_nt: TGTGCCAGCAAATCCGTTATACAAGAGACCCAGTACTTC
cdr3_aa: CASKSVIQETQYF

j_call: TRBJ2-7
clone_size: once
d_call: NA
v_call: TRBV6-5
cdr3_nt: TGTGCCAGCAGATTGGACACGGAGCCCTCCTACGAGCAGTACTTC
cdr3_aa: CASRLDTEPSYEQYF

j_call: TRBJ2-2
clone_size: NA
d_call: TRBD2
v_call: TRBV3-1
cdr3_nt: TGTGCCAGCAGCCCCGGGAGGGCCCCCACCGGGGAGCTGTTTTTT
cdr3_aa: CASSPGRAPTGELFF

j_call: TRBJ1-2
clone_size: NA
d_call: NA
v_call: TRBV25-1
cdr3_nt: TGTGCCAGCAGAAAAGGGGATGGCTACACCTTC
cdr3_aa: CASRKGDGYTF

j_call: TRBJ2-7
clone_size: NA
d_call: NA
v_call: TRBV5-1
cdr3_nt: TGCGCCAGCAGCTTCACAGGGGGGGCCTACGAGCAGTACTTC
cdr3_aa: CASSFTGGAYEQYF

j_call: TRBJ1-6
clone_size: once
d_call: TRBD1
v_call: TRBV10-3
cdr3_nt: TGTGCCATCAGTGGACAGGGGGCGGGAAATTCACCCCCCCACTTT
cdr3_aa: CAISGQGAGNSPPHF

j_call: TRBJ1-5
clone_size: few
d_call: NA
v_call: TRBV7-9
cdr3_nt: TGTGCCAGCAGCTTAAAAGGCAATCAGCCCCAGCATTTT
cdr3_aa: CASSLKGNQPQHF

j_call: TRBJ2-5
clone_size: NA
d_call: NA
v_call: TRBV9
cdr3_nt: TGTGCCAGCAGCGGACCGGACCAAGAGACCCAGTACTTC
cdr3_aa: CASSGPDQETQYF

j_call: TRBJ1-3
clone_size: NA
d_call: NA
v_call: TRBV6-1
cdr3_nt: TGTGCCAGCAGTGATGCGGGGGCTGGAAACACCATATATTTT
cdr3_aa: CASSDAGAGNTIYF

j_call: TRBJ1-6
clone_size: NA
d_call: TRBD1
v_call: TRBV9
cdr3_nt: TGTGCCACCGGGACAGGGGTTAATTCACCCCTCCACTTT
cdr3_aa: CATGTGVNSPLHF

j_call: TRBJ1-2
clone_size: NA
d_call: TRBD1
v_call: TRBV9
cdr3_nt: TGTGCCAGCAGCCCTCGACAGGGAGGGTATGGCTACACCTTC
cdr3_aa: CASSPRQGGYGYTF

j_call: TRBJ1-2
clone_size: NA
d_call: NA
v_call: TRBV20-1
cdr3_nt: TGCAGTGCTCCCGCTTCTAACTATGGCTACACCTTC
cdr3_aa: CSAPASNYGYTF

j_call: TRBJ2-3
clone_size: few
d_call: NA
v_call: TRBV5-4
cdr3_nt: TGTGCCAGCAGCTTTCCGGGCACAGATACGCAGTATTTT
cdr3_aa: CASSFPGTDTQYF

j_call: TRBJ2-7
clone_size: NA
d_call: NA
v_call: TRBV5-4
cdr3_nt: TGTGCCAGCAGCCTTCCAGGGGAGTCCCACGAGCAGTACTTC
cdr3_aa: CASSLPGESHEQYF

j_call: TRBJ1-5
clone_size: once
d_call: NA
v_call: TRBV11-2
cdr3_nt: TGTGCCAGCAGCTTAGATCGGGGGTTGAAATCGCCCCAGCATTTT
cdr3_aa: CASSLDRGLKSPQHF

j_call: TRBJ1-5
clone_size: NA
d_call: TRBD1
v_call: TRBV24-1
cdr3_nt: TGTGCCACCAGTGATTCGGTAGGGACAGGGAGCCTAAGGGGCAATCAGCCCCAGCATTTT
cdr3_aa: CATSDSVGTGSLRGNQPQHF